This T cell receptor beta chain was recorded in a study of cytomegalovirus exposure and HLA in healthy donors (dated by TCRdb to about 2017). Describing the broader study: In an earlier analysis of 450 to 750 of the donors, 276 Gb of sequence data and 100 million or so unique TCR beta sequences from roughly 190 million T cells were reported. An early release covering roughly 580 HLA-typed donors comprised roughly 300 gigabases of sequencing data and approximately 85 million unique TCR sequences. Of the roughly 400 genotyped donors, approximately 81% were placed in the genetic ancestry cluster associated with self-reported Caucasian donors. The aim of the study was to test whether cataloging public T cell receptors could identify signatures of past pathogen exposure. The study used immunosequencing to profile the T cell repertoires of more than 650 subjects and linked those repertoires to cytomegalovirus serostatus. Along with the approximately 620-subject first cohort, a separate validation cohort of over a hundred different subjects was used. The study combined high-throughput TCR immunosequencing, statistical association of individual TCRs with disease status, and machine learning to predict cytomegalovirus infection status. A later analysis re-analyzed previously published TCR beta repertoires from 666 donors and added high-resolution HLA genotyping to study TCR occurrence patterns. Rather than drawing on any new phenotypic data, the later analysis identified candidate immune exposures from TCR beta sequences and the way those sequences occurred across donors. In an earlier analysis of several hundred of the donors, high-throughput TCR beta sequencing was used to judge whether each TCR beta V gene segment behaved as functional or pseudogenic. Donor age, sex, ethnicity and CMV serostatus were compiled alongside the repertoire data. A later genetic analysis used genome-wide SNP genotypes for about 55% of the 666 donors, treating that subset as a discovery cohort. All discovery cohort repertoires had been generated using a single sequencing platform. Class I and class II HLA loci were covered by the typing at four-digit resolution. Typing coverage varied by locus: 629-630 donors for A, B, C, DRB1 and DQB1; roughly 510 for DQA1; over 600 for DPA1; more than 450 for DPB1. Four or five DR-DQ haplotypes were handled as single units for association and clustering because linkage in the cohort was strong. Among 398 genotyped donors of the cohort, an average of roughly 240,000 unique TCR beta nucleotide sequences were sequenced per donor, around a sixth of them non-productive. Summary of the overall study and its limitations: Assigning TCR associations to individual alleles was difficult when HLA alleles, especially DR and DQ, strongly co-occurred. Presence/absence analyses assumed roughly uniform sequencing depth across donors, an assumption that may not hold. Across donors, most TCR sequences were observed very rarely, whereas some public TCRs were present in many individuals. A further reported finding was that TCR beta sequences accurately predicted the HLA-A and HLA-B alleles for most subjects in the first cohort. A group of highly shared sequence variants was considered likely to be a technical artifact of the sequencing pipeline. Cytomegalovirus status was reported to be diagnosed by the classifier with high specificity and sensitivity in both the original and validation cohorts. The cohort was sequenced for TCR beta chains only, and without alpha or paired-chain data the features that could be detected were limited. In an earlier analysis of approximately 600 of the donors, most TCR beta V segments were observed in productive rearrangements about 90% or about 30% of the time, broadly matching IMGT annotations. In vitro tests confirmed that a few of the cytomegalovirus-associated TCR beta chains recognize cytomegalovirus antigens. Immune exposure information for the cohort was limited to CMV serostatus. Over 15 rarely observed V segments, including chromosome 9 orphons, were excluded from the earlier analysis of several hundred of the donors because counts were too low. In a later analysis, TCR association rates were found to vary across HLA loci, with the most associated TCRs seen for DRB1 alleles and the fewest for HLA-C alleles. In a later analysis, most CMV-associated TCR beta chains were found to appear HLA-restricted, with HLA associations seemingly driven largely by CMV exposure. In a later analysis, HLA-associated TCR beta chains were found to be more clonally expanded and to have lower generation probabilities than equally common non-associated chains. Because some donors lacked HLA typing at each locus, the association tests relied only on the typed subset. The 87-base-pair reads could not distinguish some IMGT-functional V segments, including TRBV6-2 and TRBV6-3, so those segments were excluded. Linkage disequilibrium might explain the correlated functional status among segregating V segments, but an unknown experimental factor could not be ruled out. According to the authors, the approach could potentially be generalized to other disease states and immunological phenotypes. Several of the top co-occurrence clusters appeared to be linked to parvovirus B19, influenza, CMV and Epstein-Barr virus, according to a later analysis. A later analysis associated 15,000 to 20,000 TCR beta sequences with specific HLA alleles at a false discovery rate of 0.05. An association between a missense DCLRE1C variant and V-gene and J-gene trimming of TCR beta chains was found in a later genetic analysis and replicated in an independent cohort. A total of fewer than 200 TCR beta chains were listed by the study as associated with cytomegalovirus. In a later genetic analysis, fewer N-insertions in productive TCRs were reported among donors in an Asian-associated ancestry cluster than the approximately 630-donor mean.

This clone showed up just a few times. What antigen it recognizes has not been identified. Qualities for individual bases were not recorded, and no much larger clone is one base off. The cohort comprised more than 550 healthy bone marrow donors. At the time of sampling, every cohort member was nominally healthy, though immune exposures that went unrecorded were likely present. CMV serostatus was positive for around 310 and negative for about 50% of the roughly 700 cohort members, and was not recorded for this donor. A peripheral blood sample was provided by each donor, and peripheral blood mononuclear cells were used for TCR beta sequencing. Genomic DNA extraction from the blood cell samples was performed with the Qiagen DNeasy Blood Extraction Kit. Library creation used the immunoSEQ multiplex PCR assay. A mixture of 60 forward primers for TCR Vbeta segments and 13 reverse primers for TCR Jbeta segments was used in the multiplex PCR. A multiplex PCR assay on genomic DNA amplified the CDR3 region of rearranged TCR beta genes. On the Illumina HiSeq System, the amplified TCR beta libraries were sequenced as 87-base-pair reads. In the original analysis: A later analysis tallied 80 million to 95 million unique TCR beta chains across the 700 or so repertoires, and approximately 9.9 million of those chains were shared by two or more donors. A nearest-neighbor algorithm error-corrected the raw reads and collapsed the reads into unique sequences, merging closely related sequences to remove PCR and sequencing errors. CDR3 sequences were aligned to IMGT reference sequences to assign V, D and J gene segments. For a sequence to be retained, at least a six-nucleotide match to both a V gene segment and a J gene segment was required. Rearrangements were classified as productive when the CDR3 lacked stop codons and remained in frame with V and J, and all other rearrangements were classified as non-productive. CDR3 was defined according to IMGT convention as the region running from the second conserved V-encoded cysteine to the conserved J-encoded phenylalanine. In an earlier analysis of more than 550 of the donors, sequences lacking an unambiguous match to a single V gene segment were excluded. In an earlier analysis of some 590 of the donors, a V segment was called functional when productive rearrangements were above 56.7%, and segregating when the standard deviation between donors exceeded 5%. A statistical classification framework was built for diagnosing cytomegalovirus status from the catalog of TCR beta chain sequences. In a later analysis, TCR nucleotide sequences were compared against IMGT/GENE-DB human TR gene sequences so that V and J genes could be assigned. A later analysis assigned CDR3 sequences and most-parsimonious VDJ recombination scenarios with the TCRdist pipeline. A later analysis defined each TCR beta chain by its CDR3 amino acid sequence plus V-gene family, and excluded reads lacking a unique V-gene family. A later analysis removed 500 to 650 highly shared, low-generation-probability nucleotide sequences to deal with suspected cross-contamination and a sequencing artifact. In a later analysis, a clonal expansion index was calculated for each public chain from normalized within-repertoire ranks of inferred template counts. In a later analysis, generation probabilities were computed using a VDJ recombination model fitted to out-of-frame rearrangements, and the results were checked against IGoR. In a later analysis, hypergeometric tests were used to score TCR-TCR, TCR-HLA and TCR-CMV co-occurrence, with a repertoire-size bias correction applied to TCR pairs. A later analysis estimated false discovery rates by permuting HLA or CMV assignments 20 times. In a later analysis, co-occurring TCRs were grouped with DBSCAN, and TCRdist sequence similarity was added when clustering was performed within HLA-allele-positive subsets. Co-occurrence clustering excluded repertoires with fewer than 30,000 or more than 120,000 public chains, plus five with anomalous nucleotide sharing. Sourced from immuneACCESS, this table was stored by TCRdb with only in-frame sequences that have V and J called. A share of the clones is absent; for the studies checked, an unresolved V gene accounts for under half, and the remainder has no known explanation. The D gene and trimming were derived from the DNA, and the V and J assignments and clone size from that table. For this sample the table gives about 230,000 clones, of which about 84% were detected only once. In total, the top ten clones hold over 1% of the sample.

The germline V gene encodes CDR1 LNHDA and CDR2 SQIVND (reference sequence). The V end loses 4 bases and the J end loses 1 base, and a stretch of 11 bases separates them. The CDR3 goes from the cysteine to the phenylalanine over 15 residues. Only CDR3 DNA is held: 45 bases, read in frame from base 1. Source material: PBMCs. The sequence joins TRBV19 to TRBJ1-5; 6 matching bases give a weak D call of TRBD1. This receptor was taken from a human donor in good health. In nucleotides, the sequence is TGTGCCAGTAGTACCGGGGGGGGCAGCAATCAGCCCCAGCATTTT. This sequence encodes CASSTGGGSNQPQHF.